Sequencing of this T cell receptor beta chain was carried out in a study of cytomegalovirus exposure and HLA in healthy donors. In the case of this clone: The antigen remains unidentified.

Germline loops: CDR1 KGHSH, CDR2 LQKENI. Between the trimmed V and J ends, which lost 4 bases and 6 bases, there was a span of 13 bases. The CDR3 covers 14 residues. Study outcomes and limitations: In a later analysis, at a false discovery rate of 0.05, 17,000 or so TCR beta sequences were associated with HLA alleles.

Use of 60 Vbeta and 13 Jbeta primers characterized the PCR. Data came from immunoSEQ multiplex PCR; TCRdb stores just in-frame clones and leaves some out. This table lists roughly 70,000 clones. The TCR sequence derives from a female donor in good health and CMV-seropositive. The chain employs TRBV18 and TRBJ2-1, with D perhaps TRBD2 (6 bases). Specimen: PBMCs. CDR3 nucleotides: TGTGCCAGCTCACGGTCCCACGGGGGCAATGAGCAGTTCTTC. It encodes CASSRSHGGNEQFF.